Below are 28 T cell receptor beta chains sequenced from a single sample in a study of blood T cell repertoires in COVID-19. The protocol was immunoSEQ multiplex PCR, while the TCRdb copy is restricted to in-frame clones and leaves out a portion. The sample lists some 150,000 clones, 65% to 90% occurring once. Sequenced sample: peripheral blood. These receptor sequences come from a man aged 45-60 years with acute or convalescent COVID-19.

V and J are TRBV28 and TRBJ2-3, with 11 bases lining up with TRBD1. The CDR3 length is 15 residues. J gave up 2 bases and V 10 bases, and 8 bases lay outside the gene matches. Germline values: CDR1 MDHEN, CDR2 SYDVKM. The CDR3 sequence is CATLDRGHFTDTQYF. DNA of the CDR3: TGTGCCACCCTGGACAGGGGGCATTTCACAGATACGCAGTATTTT.

The gene calls are TRBV19 and TRBJ2-5; 10 bases map to TRBD2. The CDR3 totals 14 residues. Germline V gives CDR1 LNHDA, CDR2 SQIVND (reference sequence). Losses at the gene ends were 8 bases for V and 4 bases for J; bases not matched to a gene: 7. CDR3 in amino acids: CASASGGRGETQYF. The DNA for the CDR3 is TGTGCCAGTGCTAGCGGGGGCAGGGGAGAGACCCAGTACTTC.

The rearrangement uses TRBV30 and TRBJ2-1, with 11 bases fitting TRBD2. In germline, CDR1 is GTSNPN, CDR2 SVGIG (reference sequence). The V gene end was trimmed by 3 bases and the J gene end by 3 bases; junction bases not matched to a gene: 13. The CDR3 length is 18 residues. CDR3 sequence: CAWSPLAGGASGYNEQFF. The CDR3 DNA sequence: TGTGCCTGGAGCCCCTTAGCGGGAGGGGCCTCAGGCTACAATGAGCAGTTCTTC. The full variable domain, its missing parts supplied by reference TRBV30 and TRBJ2-1, is SQTIHQWPATLVQPVGSPLSLECTVEGTSNPNLYWYRQAAGRGLQLLFYSVGIGQISSEVPQNLSASRPQDRQFILSSKKLLLSDSGFYLCAWSPLAGGASGYNEQFFGPGTRLTVL.

The rearrangement uses TRBV11-2 and TRBJ1-1, with D tentatively TRBD1 (6 bases). Per the germline V gene, CDR1 is SGHAT and CDR2 is FQNNGV. The V end lost 4 bases, the J end lost 0 bases, and 12 bases lay between the germline ends. This CDR3 region has 15 residues. The CDR3: CASSSNRAVNTEAFF. The CDR3 coding sequence is TGTGCCAGCAGCTCAAACAGGGCCGTGAACACTGAAGCTTTCTTT.

This clone was counted once. V is TRBV7-2 and J is TRBJ2-5; 7 nucleotides align to TRBD2. Germline lookup yields CDR1 SGHTA and CDR2 FQGNSA. After removal of 4 bases from V and 4 bases from J, the junction contained 9 bases not matched to a gene. The CDR3 totals 15 residues. As DNA, the CDR3 is TGTGCCAGCAGCTCATATCGGACTAGGATAGAGACCCAGTACTTC. Protein: CASSSYRTRIETQYF. Filled out from reference TRBV7-2 and TRBJ2-5, the complete variable domain reads GAGVSQSPSNKVTEKGKDVELRCDPISGHTALYWYRQSLGQGLEFLIYFQGNSAPDKSGLPSDRFSAERTGGSVSTLTIQRTQQEDSAVYLCASSSYRTRIETQYFGPGTRLLVL.

V and J are TRBV6-5 and TRBJ1-3, with TRBD1 identical over 7 bases. The germline CDR1 and CDR2 sequences are MNHEY and SVGAGI. Unmatched junction bases numbered 7, after V lost 7 bases and J lost 4 bases. This CDR3 has 14 residues. This CDR3 is CASTLGGAGNTIYF. As DNA, the CDR3 is TGTGCCAGCACGTTAGGGGGCGCCGGAAACACCATATATTTT.

The rearrangement links TRBV9 to TRBJ2-1; 10 nucleotides line up with TRBD2. The J segment lost 8 bases and the V segment lost 1 base, leaving 3 bases of the junction unmatched. The CDR3 spans 14 residues. Germline V gene lookup returns CDR1 SGDLS and CDR2 YYNGEE. DNA for the CDR3: TGTGCCAGCAGCGTAAGCGGGGGGGCCTATGAGCAGTTCTTC. Translated, it gives CASSVSGGAYEQFF.

The chain joins TRBV5-1 to TRBJ2-1; 9 bases match TRBD1. This CDR3 is built from 16 residues. With 3 bases clipped from V and 3 bases from J, the junction kept 7 bases outside the gene matches. Germline V CDR1 and CDR2: SGHRS, YFSETQ. CDR3 sequence (DNA): TGCGCCAGCAGCTGGGGTCCGGGACAGGGCTACAATGAGCAGTTCTTC. Translating it yields CASSWGPGQGYNEQFF.

The rearrangement links TRBV9 to TRBJ2-3; perhaps TRBD1 as D (5 bases). Between the trimmed V and J ends, which lost 3 bases and 1 base, there was a span of 18 bases. This CDR3 region has 17 residues. From germline, CDR1 is SGDLS and CDR2 YYNGEE. DNA for the CDR3: TGTGCCAGCAGCGCCCAAGGTACAGGAGATCGCACAGATACGCAGTATTTT. Translation gives CASSAQGTGDRTDTQYF. The full variable domain, in which reference TRBV9 and TRBJ2-3 provide the parts outside the CDR3, is DSGVTQTPKHLITATGQRVTLRCSPRSGDLSVYWYQQSLDQGLQFLIQYYNGEERAKGNILERFSAQQFPDLHSELNLSSLELGDSALYFCASSAQGTGDRTDTQYFGPGTRLTVL.

The chain recombines TRBV24-1 with TRBJ2-1; 10 nucleotides line up with TRBD2. The J segment lost 7 bases and the V segment lost 0 bases, leaving 11 bases of the junction unmatched. The CDR3 is 18 amino acids. The germline V gene encodes CDR1 KGHDR and CDR2 SFDVKD. CDR3 nucleotides: TGTGCCACCAGTGATTTGAGCCTAGCGGGAGAAATGGGAAATGAGCAGTTCTTC. Translating it yields CATSDLSLAGEMGNEQFF.

V and J are TRBV2 and TRBJ2-7, with 13 bases that match TRBD2. This CDR3 has 17 amino acids. CDR1 SNHLY and CDR2 FYNNEI come from the germline V gene. V lost 2 bases to trimming and J lost 6 bases; unmatched junction nucleotides: 10. CDR3: CASSERPWTSGSREQYF. The DNA of the CDR3 is TGTGCCAGCAGTGAAAGGCCCTGGACTAGCGGGAGTCGCGAGCAGTACTTC.

This clone has just one count. The rearrangement links TRBV28 to TRBJ1-6; 8 bases match TRBD1. Unmatched junction bases numbered 7, after V lost 4 bases and J lost 2 bases. This CDR3 is built from 17 residues. CDR1 is MDHEN and CDR2 is SYDVKM in the germline V gene. The CDR3 loop reads CASSSLTGATYNSPLHF. The CDR3 DNA reads as TGTGCCAGCAGTTCTTTGACAGGGGCCACCTATAATTCACCCCTCCACTTT. Filled out from reference TRBV28 and TRBJ1-6, the complete variable domain reads DVKVTQSSRYLVKRTGEKVFLECVQDMDHENMFWYRQDPGLGLRLIYFSYDVKMKEKGDIPEGYSVSREKKERFSLILESASTNQTSMYLCASSSLTGATYNSPLHFGNGTRLTVT.

V is TRBV11-3 and J is TRBJ2-7; D unresolved. The CDR3 spans 18 residues. The V gene lost 2 bases and the J gene lost 1 base, with 21 bases spanning the gap. Germline V gene data show CDR1 as SGHNT and CDR2 as YENEEA. This chain's CDR3 is CASSLRGTKTTKSYEQYF. The CDR3 bases are TGTGCCAGCAGCTTAAGAGGTACAAAAACAACTAAGTCCTACGAGCAGTACTTC.

In its sample, this clone is medium-sized. The chain employs TRBV30 and TRBJ2-4; possible D gene TRBD1, 6 bases. CDR3 size: 15 residues. Germline CDR1 reads GTSNPN; CDR2 reads SVGIG (reference sequence). V shed 5 bases and J shed 0 bases, with 14 bases lying between them. CDR3 nucleotide sequence: TGTGCCTGGGGGACGGACAGCATAGCCAAAAACATTCAGTACTTC. It translates to CAWGTDSIAKNIQYF.

This chain connects TRBV28 to TRBJ1-2, with 9 positions matching TRBD1. J lost 4 bases, V lost 5 bases, and 5 bases had no gene match. This CDR3 has 14 residues. Looked up from germline, CDR1 is MDHEN and CDR2 is SYDVKM. DNA for the CDR3: TGTGCCAGCAGTCTTACAGGGGGCGGCTATGGCTACACCTTC. Its protein product is CASSLTGGGYGYTF.

This chain joins TRBV5-1 and TRBJ2-7; tentatively, D is TRBD1 (5 bases). CDR3 length: 13 amino acids. Trimming pared 2 bases from V and 6 bases from J, leaving 12 bases between. Germline V gene lookup returns CDR1 SGHRS and CDR2 YFSETQ. CDR3 amino acids: CASSFRTSSEQYF. The CDR3 nucleotides are TGCGCCAGCAGCTTCAGGACATCATCCGAGCAGTACTTC.

This clone was detected ten times or more. This chain uses TRBV5-4 with TRBJ1-1; TRBD1 matches at 7 bases. With 4 bases clipped from V and 5 bases from J, the junction kept 11 bases outside the gene matches. The germline gives CDR1 SGHNT, CDR2 YYREEE (reference sequence). The length of the CDR3 is 15 residues. The CDR3 reads CASSELQGTGTEAFF. CDR3 bases: TGTGCCAGCAGCGAATTACAGGGGACGGGAACTGAAGCTTTCTTT. Complete variable domain (other parts from reference TRBV5-4 and TRBJ1-1): ETGVTQSPTHLIKTRGQQVTLRCSSQSGHNTVSWYQQALGQGPQFIFQYYREEENGRGNFPPRFSGLQFPNYSSELNVNALELDDSALYLCASSELQGTGTEAFFGQGTRLTVV.

This clone was counted only a few times. This chain uses TRBV19 with TRBJ1-5, with 10 bases fitting TRBD1. Trimming cost V 7 bases and J 7 bases; bases outside gene matches: 10. CDR1 and CDR2 (germline): LNHDA, SQIVND (reference sequence). The CDR3 has 15 residues. CDR3 coding DNA: TGTGCCAGTACCCCGACCCGGACAGGGGGGCAGCCCCAGCATTTT. This codes for CASTPTRTGGQPQHF.

The chain carries TRBV9 and TRBJ1-1, with 9 bases that match TRBD1. The CDR3 has 13 amino acids. CDR1 is SGDLS and CDR2 is YYNGEE in the germline V gene. With 3 bases clipped from V and 4 bases from J, the junction kept 1 base outside the gene matches. The CDR3 is CASSATGGTEAFF. In DNA, the CDR3 is TGTGCCAGCAGCGCGACAGGGGGCACTGAAGCTTTCTTT.

V usage is TRBV6-5 and J usage is TRBJ1-2; 8 positions agree with TRBD1. The length of the CDR3 is 15 residues. J was trimmed by 2 bases and V by 2 bases; bases with no gene match: 4. CDR1 MNHEY and CDR2 SVGAGI come from the germline V gene. For the CDR3, the DNA is TGTGCCAGCAGTTACCGGGACAGGAGGAACTATGGCTACACCTTC. Amino acid sequence: CASSYRDRRNYGYTF.

The V and J genes are TRBV18 and TRBJ1-4; 7 bases fit TRBD1. After removal of 4 bases from V and 5 bases from J, the junction contained 10 bases not matched to a gene. Germline-derived CDR1 and CDR2 are KGHSH and LQKENI. CDR3 length: 16 residues. This CDR3 reads CASSQQPGQTNEKLFF. DNA of the CDR3: TGTGCCAGCTCACAACAACCGGGACAGACAAATGAAAAACTGTTTTTT.

DNA for the CDR3: TGTGCCAGCAGTTCCAACAGGGGGACCCAGTACTTC. Amino acids: CASSSNRGTQYF. The V gene is TRBV12-3 or TRBV12-4, the J gene TRBJ2-5, with 7 positions matching TRBD1. The CDR3 runs to 12 residues. V shed 4 bases and J 7 bases; nucleotides not matched to a gene: 3.

The chain carries TRBV28 and TRBJ1-5, with TRBD1 matching over 10 bases. Germline V gene sequence: CDR1 MDHEN, CDR2 SYDVKM. This CDR3 is built from 15 residues. Unmatched junction bases numbered 9, after V lost 6 bases and J lost 7 bases. The CDR3 nucleotides read TGTGCCAGCAGCCGTGACAGGGGGCTATGGCAGCCCCAGCATTTT. Encoded protein: CASSRDRGLWQPQHF.

The chain combines TRBV7-2 with TRBJ2-6; 9 bases line up with TRBD1. The CDR3 loop spans 15 amino acids. Unmatched junction bases numbered 2, after V lost 4 bases and J lost 4 bases. Germline V gene lookup returns CDR1 SGHTA and CDR2 FQGNSA. CDR3 in amino acids: CASSWTGAGANVLTF. DNA for the CDR3: TGTGCCAGCAGCTGGACAGGGGCCGGGGCCAACGTCCTGACTTTC.

The chain links TRBV6-1 to TRBJ1-1, with a possible D match to TRBD1 (5 bases). This CDR3 contains 14 residues. Germline V gene sequence: CDR1 MNHNS, CDR2 SASEGT. V was shortened by 0 bases and J by 5 bases, with 10 bases between the two germline ends. The CDR3 DNA sequence: TGTGCCAGCAGTGAAGCGCTCAGGGCTACTGAAGCTTTCTTT. As protein: CASSEALRATEAFF.

This clone came up once. The chain joins TRBV3-1 (or the pseudogene TRBV3-2) to TRBJ1-5; a possible D gene is TRBD1 (6 bases). This CDR3 comprises 18 residues. Per the germline V gene, CDR1 is LGHDT and CDR2 is YNNKEL (reference sequence). Trimming took off 1 base at V and 6 bases at J, with 22 bases between the two ends. This CDR3 is CASSQGYVGGSGVQPQHF. The DNA of the CDR3 is TGTGCCAGCAGCCAAGGATACGTAGGGGGAAGCGGGGTTCAGCCCCAGCATTTT.

The count of this clone is one. The CDR3 bases are TGTGCCAGCTTAAGCTTGGGGTCTCCGAGCGGGAGTCCCTACAATGAGCAGTTCTTC. It is translated as CASLSLGSPSGSPYNEQFF. The chain links TRBV5-8 to TRBJ2-1; 8 nucleotides line up with TRBD2. This CDR3 is 19 amino acids long. Germline CDR1 is SGHTS and CDR2 is YDEGEE. V gave up 7 bases and J gave up 2 bases; unmatched junction bases: 20.

The CDR3 sequence: CASSPPGLADTGELFF. The CDR3 nucleotides read TGCGCCAGCAGCCCGCCGGGACTAGCGGACACCGGGGAGCTGTTTTTT. The chain combines TRBV5-1 with TRBJ2-2, with 11 nucleotides matching TRBD2. The CDR3 loop spans 16 amino acids. With 4 bases clipped from V and 3 bases from J, the junction kept 5 bases outside the gene matches. Germline CDR1 and CDR2: SGHRS and YFSETQ.